This TCR beta chain derives from a study of T cell changes during pregnancy in multiple sclerosis. Here immunoSEQ multiplex PCR was the method, and the copy in TCRdb shows in-frame clones only, minus some. The table lists 39,000 or so clones, 90% of them singletons. CDR1 is LNHDA, CDR2 SQIVND, per germline (reference sequence). Trimming removed 5 bases from V and 4 bases from J, with 12 bases in between. The CDR3 extends over 13 amino acids. The specimen comprised CD8+ T cells from peripheral blood mononuclear cells, sampled in the first trimester of pregnancy. The chain couples TRBV19 to TRBJ2-7; D is perhaps TRBD1 (5 bases). The receptor comes from a female donor with multiple sclerosis, enrolled in a pregnancy study. Here the CDR3 DNA reads TGTGCCAGTAGTTACAGGACCCTGTACGAGCAGTACTTC. Amino acid sequence: CASSYRTLYEQYF.